A selection of T cell receptor beta chains follows, all from one sample in a study of blood T cell repertoires in COVID-19. The table came from immunoSEQ multiplex PCR; TCRdb's copy has only in-frame clones and leaves some out. The repertoire consists of 70,000 to 100,000 clones, with 88% occurring once and the leading ten covering roughly 5%. The specimen was peripheral blood. The receptor set was obtained from a woman older than 75 with active COVID-19. Both conserved end residues are part of each CDR3. D genes are given only for firm matches. The size entry is marked missing in some rows and otherwise reads once, few, many or a size class.

-	-	TRBV25-1	TRBJ1-2	CASAQANYGYTF	TGTGCCAGCGCGCAGGCTAACTATGGCTACACCTTC
-	-	TRBV6-2/TRBV6-3	TRBJ2-7	CASSYWFGQGTSYEQYF	TGTGCCAGCAGTTACTGGTTTGGGCAGGGCACCTCCTACGAGCAGTACTTC
-	-	TRBV29-1	TRBJ2-3	CSRRSTDTQYF	TGCAGCCGCAGGAGCACAGATACGCAGTATTTT
-	TRBD2	TRBV18	TRBJ2-7	CASSPSGGAYEQYF	TGTGCCAGCTCCCCTAGCGGGGGGGCCTACGAGCAGTACTTC
-	TRBD2	TRBV11-2	TRBJ2-1	CASSPRSGRSYNEQFF	TGTGCCAGCAGCCCGCGTAGCGGGCGCTCCTACAATGAGCAGTTCTTC
-	-	TRBV2	TRBJ2-5	CASTSLGGALKTQYF	TGTGCCAGCACCAGCTTGGGCGGGGCGTTGAAGACCCAGTACTTC
-	TRBD2	TRBV4-2	TRBJ2-1	CASSQPGLAGFNEQFF	TGTGCCAGCAGCCAGCCGGGACTAGCGGGCTTCAATGAGCAGTTCTTC
once	-	TRBV5-1	TRBJ2-7	CASSQDSASYEQYF	TGCGCCAGCAGCCAGGACTCGGCCTCCTACGAGCAGTACTTC
-	TRBD2	TRBV5-4	TRBJ2-3	CASSLAKLAGGPTDTQYF	TGTGCCAGCAGCTTGGCCAAGCTAGCGGGAGGGCCCACAGATACGCAGTATTTT
-	TRBD1	TRBV28	TRBJ1-5	CASSYFGQGNQPQHF	TGTGCCAGCAGTTACTTCGGACAGGGGAATCAGCCCCAGCATTTT
-	-	TRBV27	TRBJ2-5	CASSLARGGIETQYF	TGTGCCAGCAGTTTAGCTCGGGGCGGGATCGAGACCCAGTACTTC
-	-	TRBV12-5	TRBJ2-1	CASGLRRRNTSRMINEQFF	TGTGCTAGTGGTTTGCGGCGCAGAAACACTAGCCGGATGATTAATGAGCAGTTCTTC
-	-	TRBV24-1	TRBJ2-3	CATSDLGGTFTDTQYF	TGTGCCACCAGTGATTTGGGAGGTACCTTCACAGATACGCAGTATTTT
-	-	TRBV7-2	TRBJ2-7	CASSLVGDYEQYF	TGTGCCAGCAGCTTAGTGGGAGACTACGAGCAGTACTTC
-	TRBD2	TRBV6-5	TRBJ2-2	CASRSGLAVTGELFF	TGTGCCAGCAGAAGCGGACTAGCGGTTACCGGGGAGCTGTTTTTT
few	-	TRBV24-1	TRBJ2-7	CATKLAYEQYF	TGTGCCACCAAGTTAGCCTACGAGCAGTACTTC
-	-	TRBV6-5	TRBJ2-1	CASSYSLGGARNEQFF	TGTGCCAGCAGTTACTCTCTAGGCGGGGCTCGCAATGAGCAGTTCTTC
-	-	TRBV11-2	TRBJ1-3	CASSSLRGSGNTIYF	TGTGCCAGCAGCTCCCTCCGGGGGTCGGGAAACACCATATATTTT
-	-	TRBV27	TRBJ2-3	CASRQGSTDTQYF	TGTGCCAGCCGCCAGGGGAGCACAGATACGCAGTATTTT
-	TRBD1	TRBV7-9	TRBJ1-3	CASSFVTGTGNTIYF	TGTGCCAGCAGCTTTGTGACAGGGACTGGAAACACCATATATTTT
-	-	TRBV28	TRBJ1-5	CASSPLQGLRNQPQHF	TGTGCCAGCAGTCCCCTACAGGGTCTACGCAATCAGCCCCAGCATTTT
-	TRBD1	TRBV6-5	TRBJ1-6	CASSPRGQHILPLHF	TGTGCCAGCAGCCCAAGGGGACAGCATATTTTACCCCTCCACTTT
-	-	TRBV6-6	TRBJ1-1	CASSWTRINTEAFF	TGTGCCAGCAGTTGGACAAGAATCAACACTGAAGCTTTCTTT
-	TRBD1	TRBV12-5	TRBJ2-7	CASALRQGERSYEQYF	TGTGCTAGTGCCCTAAGACAGGGGGAGAGGTCCTACGAGCAGTACTTC
-	TRBD1	TRBV28	TRBJ1-6	CASSFNRGFSPLHF	TGTGCCAGCAGTTTTAACAGGGGGTTTTCACCCCTCCACTTT
-	-	TRBV7-3	TRBJ1-3	CASSLRQGNTIYF	TGTGCCAGCAGCTTAAGGCAAGGAAACACCATATATTTT
-	TRBD2	TRBV28	TRBJ2-7	CASISMASGSYEQYF	TGTGCCAGCATTTCAATGGCTAGCGGATCCTACGAGCAGTACTTC
-	-	TRBV7-3	TRBJ2-3	CASSLGATRSPDTQYF	TGTGCCAGCAGCTTAGGGGCAACGAGGAGTCCAGATACGCAGTATTTT
-	TRBD2	TRBV19	TRBJ2-2	CASSTYLERDEVLELFF	TGTGCCAGCAGCACGTATCTCGAGCGGGACGAGGTTTTGGAGCTGTTTTTT
-	-	TRBV6-6	TRBJ1-1	CASSYGGGSEAFF	TGTGCCAGCAGTTACGGGGGAGGATCTGAAGCTTTCTTT
once	-	TRBV21-1	TRBJ2-7	CASSKAGDRGYEQYF	TGTGCCAGCAGCAAAGCCGGAGACAGGGGCTACGAGCAGTACTTC
once	TRBD2	TRBV5-6	TRBJ2-1	CASSNLGTSEYNEQFF	TGTGCCAGCAGCAACCTCGGGACTAGCGAGTACAATGAGCAGTTCTTC
once	-	TRBV3-1/TRBV3-2	TRBJ2-5	CASSQSLGYQETQYF	TGTGCCAGCAGCCAAAGTCTCGGGTACCAAGAGACCCAGTACTTC
-	TRBD2	TRBV19	TRBJ2-1	CASSIDSRLAEYNEQFF	TGTGCCAGTAGTATAGACAGTCGACTAGCGGAATACAATGAGCAGTTCTTC
-	TRBD2	TRBV15	TRBJ2-1	CATSRDEASGAYNEQFF	TGTGCCACCAGCAGAGATGAGGCTAGCGGTGCCTACAATGAGCAGTTCTTC
-	TRBD1	TRBV5-4	TRBJ2-5	CASSSRGQRETQYF	TGTGCCAGCAGCTCCAGGGGACAGAGAGAGACCCAGTACTTC
-	TRBD1	TRBV7-2	TRBJ1-2	CASSSRWGQSTIGGYTF	TGTGCCAGCAGCTCCAGATGGGGACAGTCAACCATCGGTGGCTACACCTTC
-	TRBD1	TRBV5-1	TRBJ2-7	CASSTGTGERHEQYF	TGCGCCAGCAGCACAGGGACAGGGGAAAGGCACGAGCAGTACTTC
few	-	TRBV6-1	TRBJ2-2	CASSETGQFIGELFF	TGTGCCAGCAGTGAAACTGGGCAGTTTATCGGGGAGCTGTTTTTT
-	-	TRBV5-1	TRBJ2-7	CASSLARGMNEQYF	TGCGCCAGCAGCTTAGCTCGGGGTATGAACGAGCAGTACTTC
-	TRBD2	TRBV11-2	TRBJ2-7	CASSSAPGLAYEQYF	TGTGCCAGCAGCTCGGCCCCGGGACTAGCGTACGAGCAGTACTTC
once	TRBD2	TRBV5-4	TRBJ2-7	CASSPNVGGYEQYF	TGTGCCAGCAGCCCAAATGTGGGGGGGTACGAGCAGTACTTC
-	TRBD2	TRBV19	TRBJ2-1	CATQGASGSGYNEQFF	TGTGCCACCCAAGGGGCTAGCGGGAGTGGGTACAATGAGCAGTTCTTC
-	-	TRBV25-1	TRBJ1-4	CASSHDSLNEKLFF	TGTGCCAGCAGTCATGACAGCCTTAATGAAAAACTGTTTTTT
-	TRBD1	TRBV3-1/TRBV3-2	TRBJ1-4	CASSQGSHRGVEKLFF	TGTGCCAGCAGCCAAGGGAGTCACAGGGGGGTAGAAAAACTGTTTTTT
-	-	TRBV3-1/TRBV3-2	TRBJ2-1	CASSLGMNNEQFF	TGTGCCAGCAGCCTCGGTATGAACAATGAGCAGTTCTTC
-	-	TRBV29-1	TRBJ2-5	CSVDGSRGHRYQETQYF	TGCAGCGTTGATGGGTCCCGGGGACATAGGTACCAAGAGACCCAGTACTTC
few	-	TRBV2	TRBJ2-7	CASSGKSGGTHEQYF	TGTGCCAGCAGTGGAAAGTCAGGGGGGACCCACGAGCAGTACTTC
-	-	TRBV4-3	TRBJ1-6	CASSPRTPVGNSPLHF	TGCGCCAGCAGCCCCCGGACACCGGTGGGGAATTCACCCCTCCACTTT
once	-	TRBV7-9	TRBJ2-3	CASSLDPRADTQYF	TGTGCCAGCAGCTTAGACCCGCGCGCAGATACGCAGTATTTT
-	-	TRBV24-1	TRBJ2-6	CATSDYSGVPGANVLTF	TGTGCCACCAGTGATTATTCCGGGGTACCTGGGGCCAACGTCCTGACTTTC
-	-	TRBV10-3	TRBJ2-1	CAISDLGGPHEQFF	TGTGCCATCAGTGACTTAGGGGGACCGCATGAGCAGTTCTTC
-	-	TRBV18	TRBJ2-2	CASSTVETGELFF	TGTGCCAGCTCTACCGTTGAGACCGGGGAGCTGTTTTTT
-	-	TRBV4-3	TRBJ1-6	CASSQDIRQALNSPLHF	TGCGCCAGCAGCCAAGATATTCGACAGGCCCTTAATTCACCCCTCCACTTT